One and the same sample provided the 25 T cell receptor beta chains below, sequenced in a study of identifying expanded T cells in peripheral blood. Sequenced by immunoSEQ multiplex PCR; TCRdb stores in-frame clones only, minus some. The data hold about 110,000 clones, with about 89% observed a single time. The sequencing sample was made of blood. Source of these receptors: a person aged 18 to 75 in good health.

The chain links TRBV6-5 to TRBJ1-6; tentative D call: TRBD1 (6 bases). Trimming removed 5 bases at V and 9 bases at J, with 14 bases between. There are 14 residues in the CDR3. CDR1 and CDR2 (germline): MNHEY, SVGAGI. CDR3 in amino acids: CASSDDRLGSPLHF. In nucleotides, the CDR3 is TGTGCCAGCAGTGATGACAGGTTGGGTTCACCCCTCCACTTT.

This clone was seen just once. This chain uses TRBV29-1 with TRBJ2-1; D gene uncertain. The CDR3 covers 11 residues. CDR1 is SQVTM and CDR2 is ANQGSEA in the germline V gene. V lost 4 bases to trimming and J lost 5 bases, with 6 bases between them. CDR3 in DNA: TGCAGCGTTGCCAGAGACAATGAGCAGTTCTTC. This sequence encodes CSVARDNEQFF.

This clone showed up just once. This chain uses TRBV6-1 with TRBJ2-7, with D possibly TRBD1 on 6 matching bases. Trimming cost V 3 bases and J 9 bases, with 21 bases left between them. Germline CDR1 and CDR2: MNHNS and SASEGT. CDR3 length: 15 residues. The CDR3 loop is CASSESTAGVGTQYF. CDR3 nucleotides: TGTGCCAGCAGTGAGAGTACGGCAGGGGTCGGCACGCAGTACTTC.

V and J are TRBV5-6 and TRBJ2-7, with D hard to call. Germline CDR1 and CDR2: SGHDT and YYEEEE. The CDR3 loop spans 14 amino acids. Trimming removed 0 bases at V and 2 bases at J, with 9 bases between. The chain's CDR3 is CASSLAGRTYEQYF. The CDR3 DNA follows: TGTGCCAGCAGCTTGGCCGGGCGGACCTACGAGCAGTACTTC.

The chain carries TRBV29-1 and TRBJ2-7, with D hard to call. CDR1 SQVTM and CDR2 ANQGSEA come from the germline V gene. CDR3 size: 12 residues. V lost 7 bases and J 7 bases, leaving 17 bases between the germline ends. For the CDR3, the DNA is TGCAGCGCCTCAGATCCAACTACTGAGCAGTACTTC. Translation gives CSASDPTTEQYF.

CDR3 in DNA: TGTGCCAGCAGCTTAGGGTTGGGAAGGCCTACAGATACGCAGTATTTT. Translated, it gives CASSLGLGRPTDTQYF. This chain uses TRBV7-9 with TRBJ2-3; D is undetermined. CDR1 and CDR2 from the germline V gene are SEHNR and FQNEAQ (reference sequence). The CDR3 totals 16 residues. V lost 1 base to trimming and J lost 3 bases, with 14 bases between them.

CDR3 sequence reads: CASSFDPKGAGGYTF. The CDR3 DNA sequence: TGTGCCAGCAGTTTTGACCCTAAGGGGGCGGGTGGCTACACCTTC. This chain joins TRBV5-4 and TRBJ1-2, with 7 bases lining up with TRBD1. After removal of 5 bases from V and 7 bases from J, the junction contained 14 bases not matched to a gene. This CDR3 contains 15 residues. Germline loops: CDR1 SGHNT, CDR2 YYREEE (reference sequence). Full variable domain (missing parts from reference TRBV5-4 and TRBJ1-2): ETGVTQSPTHLIKTRGQQVTLRCSSQSGHNTVSWYQQALGQGPQFIFQYYREEENGRGNFPPRFSGLQFPNYSSELNVNALELDDSALYLCASSFDPKGAGGYTFGSGTRLTVV.

The chain carries TRBV4-1 and TRBJ2-7; perhaps D is TRBD1 or TRBD2 (7 bases each). Per germline, CDR1 MGHRA and CDR2 YSYEKL. The CDR3 covers 17 residues. V was shortened by 0 bases and J by 2 bases, with 17 bases between the two germline ends. CDR3: CASSQELQGRVAYEQYF. CDR3 DNA sequence: TGCGCCAGCAGCCAAGAGTTACAGGGGAGGGTGGCCTACGAGCAGTACTTC.

The rearrangement uses TRBV5-4 and TRBJ2-7; D perhaps matches TRBD2 (6 bases). The germline gives CDR1 SGHNT, CDR2 YYREEE (reference sequence). V was trimmed by 5 bases and J by 7 bases, leaving 22 bases between them. The CDR3 spans 15 residues. The CDR3 spells CASSFGGAGNGEQYF. The CDR3 DNA sequence: TGTGCCAGCAGTTTCGGTGGGGCGGGGAACGGGGAGCAGTACTTC.

This clone showed up just a few times. The chain has TRBV5-4 and TRBJ2-7; tentatively, D is TRBD1 (6 bases). Germline assignment: CDR1 SGHNT and CDR2 YYREEE (reference sequence). This CDR3 is 12 amino acids long. V lost 4 bases and J lost 4, with 9 bases in between. DNA of the CDR3: TGTGCCAGCAGCACAAGGGGGTACGAGCAGTACTTC. Residues: CASSTRGYEQYF.

V is TRBV15 and J is TRBJ1-6; D is unclear. This CDR3 region has 13 residues. Germline V CDR1 and CDR2: LNHNV, YYDKDF (reference sequence). V lost 2 bases, J lost 8 bases, and 7 bases lay in between. The CDR3 sequence: CATSRLADSPLHF. For the CDR3, the DNA is TGTGCCACCAGCAGATTGGCCGATTCACCCCTCCACTTT.

This clone was observed many times. This sequence joins TRBV6-5 and TRBJ1-5, with a possible D match to TRBD1 (6 bases). Germline CDR1 MNHEY, CDR2 SVGAGI. V was pared by 2 bases and J by 6 bases, with 11 bases between. The CDR3 covers 14 residues. DNA of the CDR3: TGTGCCAGCAGTTACCAGGGGTCGGGTCAGCCCCAGCATTTT. Protein: CASSYQGSGQPQHF.

This clone appeared a few times. This rearrangement joins TRBV29-1 to TRBJ2-2; 9 nucleotides agree with TRBD2. This CDR3 has 15 amino acids. The V gene end was trimmed by 6 bases and the J gene end by 2 bases; junction bases not matched to a gene: 7. Germline V CDR1 and CDR2: SQVTM, ANQGSEA. This CDR3 reads CSVRAGGPNTGELFF. CDR3 nucleotides: TGCAGCGTACGAGCGGGGGGCCCAAACACCGGGGAGCTGTTTTTT.

V and J are TRBV5-4 and TRBJ2-3; D is uncertain. Germline V lookup: CDR1 SGHNT, CDR2 YYREEE (reference sequence). The CDR3 spans 14 residues. Trimming shortened V by 3 bases and J by 0 bases, and 8 bases separated the two germline ends. DNA for the CDR3: TGTGCCAGCAGCTCAGTCACTAGCACAGATACGCAGTATTTT. It is translated as CASSSVTSTDTQYF.

The chain carries TRBV27 and TRBJ1-6; possibly TRBD1 for D (6 bases). The V and J ends lost 2 bases and 1 base respectively, with 9 bases between them. Germline CDR1 is MNHEY and CDR2 is SMNVEV (reference sequence). This CDR3 spans 16 amino acids. The CDR3 DNA reads TGTGCCAGCAGTTTACTAGGGGGATCCTATAATTCACCCCTCCACTTT. As protein: CASSLLGGSYNSPLHF.

The chain couples TRBV7-2 to TRBJ2-3; 12 nucleotides agree with TRBD2. The germline gives CDR1 SGHTA, CDR2 FQGNSA. CDR3 length equals 16 residues. Trimming removed 5 bases from V and 4 bases from J; junction bases left unmatched: 7. In DNA, the CDR3 is TGTGCCAGCAGCCCCCTAGCGGGGGGGCACTCAGATACGCAGTATTTT. It codes for CASSPLAGGHSDTQYF.

This chain links TRBV21-1 with TRBJ2-7. TRBV21-1 is tagged as a pseudogene. This CDR3 comprises 15 residues. The CDR3 nucleotides read TGTGCCAGCAGCAAAAGGGCAGCGAGCTGCTACGAGCAGTACTTC. Protein sequence: CASSKRAASCYEQYF.

About this clone itself: Germline is not matched at one junction end, which may reflect a read error. V gene TRBV5-8 combines with J gene TRBJ2-5, with a tentative D call TRBD2 (7 bases). The CDR3 contains 13 residues. The germline CDR1 and CDR2 sequences are SGHTS and YDEGEE. This CDR3 reads CATKPGGQGTQYF. In DNA form, the CDR3 reads TGTGCCACGAAACCGGGGGGCCAAGGGACCCAGTACTTC. Together with reference TRBV5-8 and TRBJ2-5, the CDR3 gives the full variable domain: EAGVTQSPTHLIKTRGQQATLRCSPISGHTSVYWYQQALGLGLQFLLWYDEGEERNRGNFPPRFSGRQFPNYSSELNVNALELEDSALYLCATKPGGQGTQYFGPGTRLLVL.

The count of this clone is one. This chain links TRBV11-1 with TRBJ1-6; D is possibly TRBD1 (5 bases). The CDR3 covers 17 residues. The V end was cut by 7 bases, the J end by 0 bases, with 16 bases between. The germline V gene has CDR1 SGHAT and CDR2 FQDESV (reference sequence). The CDR3 nucleotides read TGTGCCAGCACCTTTGGGGCGACGAGCTCCTATAATTCACCCCTCCACTTT. This codes for CASTFGATSSYNSPLHF.

This clone was seen a single time. V gene TRBV28 combines with J gene TRBJ1-2, with D possibly matching TRBD1 (5 bases). The CDR3 sequence is 11 residues long. The V end lost 7 bases, the J end lost 8 bases, and 11 bases lay between the germline ends. Germline CDR1 reads MDHEN; CDR2 reads SYDVKM. The CDR3, as DNA: TGTGCCAGCATTTCGGGGGACGGCTACACCTTC. This codes for CASISGDGYTF.

The chain joins TRBV15 to TRBJ2-7; D remains ambiguous. Between the trimmed V and J ends, which lost 1 base and 5 bases, there was a span of 15 bases. Germline assignment: CDR1 LNHNV and CDR2 YYDKDF (reference sequence). The CDR3 consists of 15 residues. The CDR3 DNA reads as TGTGCCACCAGCAGAGCGAACTGGGCTGGGGACGAGCAGTACTTC. It yields the protein CATSRANWAGDEQYF.

The rearrangement links TRBV9 to TRBJ2-5, with 12 bases lining up with TRBD2. The trim removed 3 bases at V and 4 bases at J, leaving 16 bases unmatched. The CDR3 totals 19 residues. Germline CDR1 SGDLS, CDR2 YYNGEE. CDR3 region: CASSGLSRSSGGASETQYF. The CDR3 DNA sequence: TGTGCCAGCAGCGGACTCTCGAGGTCTAGCGGGGGGGCGTCAGAGACCCAGTACTTC. The full variable domain, its missing parts supplied by reference TRBV9 and TRBJ2-5, is DSGVTQTPKHLITATGQRVTLRCSPRSGDLSVYWYQQSLDQGLQFLIQYYNGEERAKGNILERFSAQQFPDLHSELNLSSLELGDSALYFCASSGLSRSSGGASETQYFGPGTRLLVL.

Comments on this clone: It is unclear where the CDR3 begins or ends on the DNA, so no DNA is shown, and the CDR3 is as TCRdb lists it. The chain uses TRBV21-1 and TRBJ2-3; the listed D gene, TRBD1, was not tested against the DNA. TRBV21-1 is recorded as a pseudogene. 22 amino acids form the CDR3, both terminal residues included. This CDR3 is CASSKRGSWWGQGSRSTDTQYF.

The chain is built from TRBV7-9 and TRBJ1-3; D possibly corresponds to TRBD1 (6 bases). Trimming stripped 3 bases from V and 8 bases from J, with 14 bases between. This CDR3 contains 14 residues. Germline V gene sequence: CDR1 SEHNR, CDR2 FQNEAQ (reference sequence). CDR3 amino acids: CASSFKQGPDTIYF. The CDR3 DNA reads TGTGCCAGCAGCTTCAAACAGGGCCCGGACACCATATATTTT.

The chain has TRBV7-9 and TRBJ2-5; 8 bases align to TRBD1. The J call could be wrong; TRBJ2-7 is a better fit for the DNA end. Germline V gene lookup returns CDR1 SEHNR and CDR2 FQNEAQ (reference sequence). This CDR3 spans 15 amino acids. Here the CDR3 reads CASSSRTGPSYEQYF. CDR3 in DNA: TGTGCCAGCAGCTCACGGACAGGGCCCTCCTACGAGCAGTACTTC.